This entry features one T cell receptor (beta chain) sequence. Its antigen is not known. Gene and germline names: mouse. The read is 4 residues too short to cover the CDR3 end, so that end is filled in from the germline J gene. The data were taken from a study of CD8+ T cells in alopecia areata. Study information: Female approximately 6-11-week-old C3H/HeJ recipients received skin from approximately 6-12-month-old C3H/HeJ graft donors with spontaneous alopecia.

Reverse transcription of extracted RNA yielded cDNA, which provided the sequencing template. Some clones are missing from TCRdb's copy, which holds only in-frame ones; the method was immunoSEQ multiplex PCR. The sample gives over 100,000 clones, none seen only once, and the top ten clones hold roughly 21%. Findings and limits, study-wide: Researchers reported that TCR sharing among patients proved less clear than in mice, possibly HLA-linked. The study found higher clonality in lesional than normal scalp, especially in alopecia totalis/universalis.

Germline lookup yields CDR1 NNHDY and CDR2 SYVADS. The CDR3 is 16 residues long. The V end lost 0 bases, the J end lost 0 bases, and 9 bases lay between the germline ends. The source is a C3H/HeJ mouse with alopecia areata. As its MHC haplotype, the strain has H2-k. The sample comprised lesional skin. The chain recombines TRBV13-3 with TRBJ1-4, with D maybe TRBD1 (5 bases). The CDR3 is CASSDAQVLSNERLFF. The CDR3 bases that were read are TGTGCCAGCAGTGATGCACAGGTTCTTTCCAACGAA. Together with reference TRBV13-3 and TRBJ1-4, the CDR3 gives the full variable domain: EAAVTQSPRSKVAVTGGKVTLSCHQTNNHDYMYWYRQDTGHGLRLIHYSYVADSTEKGDIPDGYKASRPSQENFSLILELASLSQTAVYFCASSDAQVLSNERLFFGHGTKLSVL.